This T cell receptor beta chain is from a study of blood T cell repertoires in COVID-19. Study overall: Researchers got acute and convalescent COVID-19 samples from the United States, Italy and Spain. Sample material is recorded as cDNA or gDNA derived from T cells, B-cell-depleted T cells, or PBMCs.

Authors' data handling: Reference gene primer amplification in the assay estimated nucleated cell counts. TCRdb's copy holds only in-frame clones and misses some; the assay was immunoSEQ multiplex PCR. The V and J calls and clone size are taken from that table; D and trimming were inferred from the DNA. In the table there are roughly 79,000 clones, 80% of which are singletons. Trimming took 6 bases from V and 7 from J; bases not matched to a gene: 9. This CDR3 region has 14 residues. Germline CDR1 and CDR2: LNHDA and SQIVND (reference sequence). The count of this clone is one. The TCR originated in a man between 60 and 75 years old with active or convalescent COVID-19. Sequencing was carried out using peripheral blood. V is TRBV19 and J is TRBJ1-5; 7 nucleotides agree with TRBD1. This CDR3 is CASSPGTAAQPQHF. CDR3 sequence (DNA): TGTGCCAGTAGCCCCGGGACAGCTGCCCAGCCCCAGCATTTT.